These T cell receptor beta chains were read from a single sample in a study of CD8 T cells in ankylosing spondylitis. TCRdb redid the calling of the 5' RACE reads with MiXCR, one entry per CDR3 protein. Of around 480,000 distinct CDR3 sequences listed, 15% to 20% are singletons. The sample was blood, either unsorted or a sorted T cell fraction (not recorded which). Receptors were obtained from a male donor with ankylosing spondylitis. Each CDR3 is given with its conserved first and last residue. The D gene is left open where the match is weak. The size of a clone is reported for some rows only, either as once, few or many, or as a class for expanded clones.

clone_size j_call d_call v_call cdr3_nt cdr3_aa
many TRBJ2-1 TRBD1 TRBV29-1 TGCAGCGTCGGCGGTGACAGGGCTTTTTACAATGAGCAGTTCTTC CSVGGDRAFYNEQFF
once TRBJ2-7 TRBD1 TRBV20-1 TGCAGTGCTAGAGATTCACAGGGGCCCTCCTACGAGCAGTACTTC CSARDSQGPSYEQYF
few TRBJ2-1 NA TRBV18 TGTGCCAGCTCACCGAGCCCCACGGGAGATGAGCAGTTCTTC CASSPSPTGDEQFF
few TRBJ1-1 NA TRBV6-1 TGTGCCAGCACATACCGGGGTTTGAACACTGAAGCTTTCTTT CASTYRGLNTEAFF
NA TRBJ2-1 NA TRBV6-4 TGTGCCAGCAGTGACGCCGGACTAACTGAGCAGTTCTTC CASSDAGLTEQFF
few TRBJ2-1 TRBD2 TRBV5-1 TGCGCCAGCCTCGCCGGGACTAGCGGGAGTGGGGAGCAGTTCTTC CASLAGTSGSGEQFF
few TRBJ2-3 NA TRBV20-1 TGCAGTGCTAGAAAGCCAGGAGGGGCAGATACGCAGTATTTT CSARKPGGADTQYF
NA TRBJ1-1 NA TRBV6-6 TGTGCCAGCAGTACCCGGACAGCTGAAGCTTTCTTT CASSTRTAEAFF
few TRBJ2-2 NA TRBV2 TGTGCCAGCAACAACGGACCGGACGCCGGGGAGCTGTTTTTT CASNNGPDAGELFF
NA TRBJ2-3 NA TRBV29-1 TGCAGCGTTGAATCGGCCACAGATACGCAGTATTTT CSVESATDTQYF
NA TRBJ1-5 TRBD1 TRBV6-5 TGTGCCAGCAGTTACTCCGGGACAGGGGGCCAGCCCCAGCATTTT CASSYSGTGGQPQHF
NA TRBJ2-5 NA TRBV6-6 TGTGCCAGCAGCTTCTCCCTAGAGACCCAGTACTTC CASSFSLETQYF
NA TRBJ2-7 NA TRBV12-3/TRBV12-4 TGTGCCAGCAGTTTAAGGCAGGGGCACGAGCAGTACTTC CASSLRQGHEQYF
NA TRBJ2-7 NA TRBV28 TGTGCCAGCAGTTTAGGAGGACACTGGTACTCCTACGAGCAGTACTTC CASSLGGHWYSYEQYF
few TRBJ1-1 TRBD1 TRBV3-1 TGTGCCAGCAGCCAAGGGGACAGGGACGGTCTAGCTTTCTTT CASSQGDRDGLAFF
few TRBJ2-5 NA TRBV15 TGTGCCACCAGCAGAGGAGGGGGACGGCAAGAGACCCAGTACTTC CATSRGGGRQETQYF
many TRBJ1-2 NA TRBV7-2 TGTGCCAGCAGCCCAAGAGGGGGGGTTGTCCCCTCATATGGCTACACCTTC CASSPRGGVVPSYGYTF
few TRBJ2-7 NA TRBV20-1 TGCAGTGTCGAGGGGGGGGGAGCCTACGAGCAGTACTTC CSVEGGGAYEQYF
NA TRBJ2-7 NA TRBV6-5 TGTGCCAGCAGTTACCCGGGAGAGCCTTGGCAGTACTTC CASSYPGEPWQYF
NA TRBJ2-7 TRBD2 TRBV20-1 TGCAGTGCAAGACCCGCTAGCGGGAGAGGACACGAGCAGTACTTC CSARPASGRGHEQYF
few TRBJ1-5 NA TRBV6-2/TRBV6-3 TGTGCCAGCAGTTACTCGTTTAATCAGCCCCAGCATTTT CASSYSFNQPQHF
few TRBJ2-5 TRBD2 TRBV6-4 TGTGCCAGCAGTTCTAGCGGGAGTGACGAGACCCAGTACTTC CASSSSGSDETQYF
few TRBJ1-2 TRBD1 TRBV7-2 TGTGCCAGCAGCCCACAGGGACAGAACTATGGCTACACCTTC CASSPQGQNYGYTF
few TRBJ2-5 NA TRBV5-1 TGCGCCAGCAGCTTGGTAGGCAGTAGCGGCCAAGAGACCCAGTACTTC CASSLVGSSGQETQYF
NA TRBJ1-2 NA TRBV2 TGTGCCAGCAGTGAATACCCCCACGGGGACTATGGCTACACCTTC CASSEYPHGDYGYTF
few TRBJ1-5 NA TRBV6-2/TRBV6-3 TGTGCCAGCAGTTCGACATCACCCGATCAGCCCCAGCATTTT CASSSTSPDQPQHF
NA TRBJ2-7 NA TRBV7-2 TGTGCCAGCAGCTGGTCGACAGGCAACTACGAGCAGTACTTC CASSWSTGNYEQYF
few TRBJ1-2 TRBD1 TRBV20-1 TGCAGTGCTAGAGCCGGACAGGGGGGTAGCGGCTATGGCTACACCTTC CSARAGQGGSGYGYTF
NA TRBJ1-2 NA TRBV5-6 TGTGCCAGCAGCCCGCCGGAGGGGGGCTATGGCTACACCTTC CASSPPEGGYGYTF
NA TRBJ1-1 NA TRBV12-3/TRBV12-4 TGTGCCAGCACCCAGGGAACTGAAGCTTTCTTT CASTQGTEAFF